Following are 26 T cell receptor beta chains from one sample sequenced in a study of shared clonotypes between healthy human individuals. Repertoires were generated with immunoSEQ multiplex PCR, while TCRdb's copy carries only in-frame clones and drops some. Among 330,000 or so clones listed, about 70% were seen once. The specimen sequenced was memory CD4+ T cells sorted from blood. The sample's subset: CD45RA-negative fraction. The receptors were sampled from a man aged 25 to 40 in good health.

The chain links TRBV10-2 to TRBJ2-2; TRBD2 aligns across 9 bases. The CDR3 runs to 13 residues. Germline CDR1 is WSHSY and CDR2 is SAAADI. V shed 6 bases and J 6 bases; nucleotides not matched to a gene: 2. The CDR3 sequence: CASRGTSSGELFF. The DNA for the CDR3 is TGCGCCAGCAGGGGGACTAGCTCCGGGGAGCTGTTTTTT.

This chain joins TRBV19 and TRBJ2-1; TRBD2 matches at 14 bases. The CDR3 loop spans 14 amino acids. V gave up 4 bases and J gave up 11 bases; unmatched junction bases: 4. Germline V gene lookup returns CDR1 LNHDA and CDR2 SQIVND (reference sequence). The chain's CDR3 is CASSTGLAGAKQFF. CDR3 nucleotide sequence: TGTGCCAGTAGTACGGGACTAGCGGGGGCGAAGCAGTTCTTC.

The genes are TRBV9 and TRBJ2-1; weak D call: TRBD2 (6 bases). CDR1 and CDR2 (germline): SGDLS, YYNGEE. The CDR3 is 14 residues long. The V gene lost 3 bases and the J gene lost 10 bases, with 17 bases spanning the gap. The CDR3 sequence: CASSAQTPGVEQFF. The CDR3 DNA reads TGTGCCAGCAGCGCTCAAACTCCGGGAGTCGAGCAGTTCTTC.

This chain joins TRBV5-1 and TRBJ2-5; 12 bases fit TRBD2. The length of the CDR3 is 15 residues. Germline values: CDR1 SGHRS, CDR2 YFSETQ. Trimming took 1 base from V and 5 from J; bases not matched to a gene: 3. The CDR3 DNA sequence: TGCGCCAGCAGCTTGACTAGCGGGAGGCCTGAGACCCAGTACTTC. Translating it yields CASSLTSGRPETQYF.

The V call is TRBV7-8, the J call TRBJ2-7; 9 bases match TRBD1. This CDR3 has 15 residues. Per germline, CDR1 SGHVS and CDR2 FQNEAQ. Losses at the gene ends were 5 bases for V and 3 bases for J; bases not matched to a gene: 8. The CDR3, as DNA: TGTGCCAGCAGCCTAACGGACAGGGGAGACTACGAGCAGTACTTC. Protein product: CASSLTDRGDYEQYF.

The chain carries TRBV6-1 and TRBJ2-1, with a weak D call TRBD1 (5 bases). From germline, CDR1 is MNHNS and CDR2 SASEGT. The V gene lost 1 base and the J gene lost 9 bases, with 10 bases spanning the gap. The CDR3 loop spans 13 amino acids. CDR3 in amino acids: CASSEEGDREQFF. DNA of the CDR3: TGTGCCAGCAGTGAAGAAGGGGATCGTGAGCAGTTCTTC.

This clone was observed once. In DNA form, the CDR3 reads TGTGCCAGCAGAAGGAGGGTCCAGGGCGGTCAGCCCCAGCATTTT. Translation gives CASRRRVQGGQPQHF. J is TRBJ1-5 and V is TRBV6-5, with a weak D call TRBD1 (5 bases). CDR3 length: 15 amino acids. V lost 6 bases and J lost 6, with 18 bases in between. Germline CDR1 is MNHEY and CDR2 is SVGAGI.

This clone showed up just once. The chain carries TRBV7-9 and TRBJ2-2; D is possibly TRBD1 (5 bases). The CDR3 contains 16 residues. Germline V gives CDR1 SEHNR, CDR2 FQNEAQ (reference sequence). The V end was cut by 5 bases, the J end by 4 bases, with 17 bases between. CDR3 residues: CASSPVAGSATGELFF. In nucleotides, the CDR3 is TGTGCCAGCAGCCCGGTGGCAGGGTCGGCCACCGGGGAGCTGTTTTTT.

This clone was seen more than once but under ten times. The chain uses TRBV18 and TRBJ1-2; D may be TRBD1 (6 bases). CDR3 size: 16 residues. Germline V gives CDR1 KGHSH, CDR2 LQKENI. Trimming removed 6 bases at V and 4 bases at J, with 21 bases between. DNA of the CDR3: TGTGCCAGCTCGGAGGGGGGGGTTACGCTCCGCTATGGCTACACCTTC. Its translation is CASSEGGVTLRYGYTF. Combining the CDR3 with reference TRBV18 and TRBJ1-2 gives the whole variable domain NAGVMQNPRHLVRRRGQEARLRCSPMKGHSHVYWYRQLPEEGLKFMVYLQKENIIDESGMPKERFSAEFPKEGPSILRIQQVVRGDSAAYFCASSEGGVTLRYGYTFGSGTRLTVV.

About this clone: This sample includes further DNA sequences coding for the same CDR3. The gene calls are TRBV11-2 and TRBJ2-1; D is ambiguous. This CDR3 is built from 12 residues. The germline V gene encodes CDR1 SGHAT and CDR2 FQNNGV. Trimming removed 5 bases at V and 7 bases at J, with 9 bases between. The CDR3 DNA follows: TGTGCCAGCAGCCTACACGGAAATGAGCAGTTCTTC. This codes for CASSLHGNEQFF. The whole variable domain, remainder taken from reference TRBV11-2 and TRBJ2-1, is EAGVAQSPRYKIIEKRQSVAFWCNPISGHATLYWYQQILGQGPKLLIQFQNNGVVDDSQLPKDRFSAERLKGVDSTLKIQPAKLEDSAVYLCASSLHGNEQFFGPGTRLTVL.

The V call is TRBV27, the J call TRBJ2-7, with 9 positions matching TRBD1. Germline assignment: CDR1 MNHEY and CDR2 SMNVEV (reference sequence). CDR3 length equals 12 residues. J was trimmed by 5 bases and V by 8 bases; bases with no gene match: 4. The CDR3 DNA reads as TGTGCCAGCGGGGACAGGGCAAACGAGCAGTACTTC. Amino acid sequence: CASGDRANEQYF.

The J gene is TRBJ2-1, the V gene TRBV15; the match to TRBD2 covers 10 bases. CDR3 length equals 15 residues. Germline trimming cut 0 bases from V and 10 bases from J; bases unmatched to any gene: 6. Per the germline V gene, CDR1 is LNHNV and CDR2 is YYDKDF (reference sequence). CDR3 loop: CATSRDTSGTVEQFF. The CDR3 DNA sequence: TGTGCCACCAGCAGAGATACTAGCGGGACAGTAGAGCAGTTCTTC.

This clone occurred once. Possible read error: a much larger clone is one base away. The same CDR3 can be traced to other DNA sequences in this sample. The CDR3 loop is CASRIGDGVQYF. Here the CDR3 DNA reads TGCGCCAGCAGAATAGGAGACGGAGTTCAGTACTTC. The rearrangement joins TRBV7-9 to TRBJ2-7; D unresolved. The germline gives CDR1 SEHNR, CDR2 FQNEAQ (reference sequence). The CDR3 loop spans 12 amino acids. Looking up the rest from reference TRBV7-9 and TRBJ2-7 gives the full variable domain: DTGVSQNPRHKITKRGQNVTFRCDPISEHNRLYWYRQTLGQGPEFLTYFQNEAQLEKSRLLSDRFSAERPKGSFSTLEIQRTEQGDSAMYLCASRIGDGVQYFGPGTRLTVT.

The chain has TRBV28 and TRBJ1-3; 10 bases map to TRBD1. CDR3 size: 14 residues. CDR1 and CDR2 from the germline V gene are MDHEN and SYDVKM. V dropped 4 bases and J dropped 5; count of bases not matched to a gene: 2. The CDR3, as DNA: TGTGCCAGCAGTTGGACAGGGGGTCGAAACACCATATATTTT. This sequence encodes CASSWTGGRNTIYF.

This clone was seen a few times. The CDR3 nucleotides read TGTGCCAGCGGGCAGTCTCTAGCGCGGAATGAGCAGTTCTTC. It codes for CASGQSLARNEQFF. This rearrangement joins TRBV7-9 to TRBJ2-1; TRBD2 might be the D (6 bases). The V end was cut by 8 bases, the J end by 7 bases, with 18 bases between. Germline lookup yields CDR1 SEHNR and CDR2 FQNEAQ (reference sequence). CDR3 length: 14 amino acids. Drawing the rest from reference TRBV7-9 and TRBJ2-1, the complete variable domain is DTGVSQNPRHKITKRGQNVTFRCDPISEHNRLYWYRQTLGQGPEFLTYFQNEAQLEKSRLLSDRFSAERPKGSFSTLEIQRTEQGDSAMYLCASGQSLARNEQFFGPGTRLTVL.

CDR3 bases: TGTGCCAGCAGCTTAGTCGTTGGCCAAGAGACCCAGTACTTC. It translates to CASSLVVGQETQYF. The gene calls are TRBV7-2 and TRBJ2-5; D not resolved. V was shortened by 1 base and J by 1 base, with 7 bases between the two germline ends. CDR1 and CDR2 from the germline V gene are SGHTA and FQGNSA. The CDR3 runs to 14 residues. Drawing the rest from reference TRBV7-2 and TRBJ2-5, the complete variable domain is GAGVSQSPSNKVTEKGKDVELRCDPISGHTALYWYRQSLGQGLEFLIYFQGNSAPDKSGLPSDRFSAERTGGSVSTLTIQRTQQEDSAVYLCASSLVVGQETQYFGPGTRLLVL.

The chain carries TRBV7-2 and TRBJ2-7, with TRBD2 matching 13 bases. The CDR3 consists of 17 residues. Unmatched junction bases numbered 6, after V lost 2 bases and J lost 2 bases. In germline, CDR1 is SGHTA, CDR2 FQGNSA. The CDR3 nucleotides are TGTGCCAGCAGCTTAAATTTCACTAGCGGGAGGGCCTACGAGCAGTACTTC. Protein product: CASSLNFTSGRAYEQYF. The full variable domain, with the rest looked up from reference TRBV7-2 and TRBJ2-7, is GAGVSQSPSNKVTEKGKDVELRCDPISGHTALYWYRQSLGQGLEFLIYFQGNSAPDKSGLPSDRFSAERTGGSVSTLTIQRTQQEDSAVYLCASSLNFTSGRAYEQYFGPGTRLTVT.

This clone showed up just a few times. The gene calls are TRBV28 and TRBJ1-1; possible D gene TRBD1, 6 bases. V lost 6 bases and J 5 bases, leaving 19 bases between the germline ends. Per the germline V gene, CDR1 is MDHEN and CDR2 is SYDVKM. This CDR3 is 15 amino acids long. The CDR3 region has the DNA TGTGCCAGCAGCGGCAGGGGAGTATTGTGGACTGAAGCTTTCTTT. Residues: CASSGRGVLWTEAFF.

The chain is built from TRBV18 and TRBJ2-1; 9 bases are a match to TRBD2. The CDR3 has 15 amino acids. Trimming cost V 3 bases and J 9 bases; bases outside gene matches: 9. Germline V lookup: CDR1 KGHSH, CDR2 LQKENI. The CDR3 here is CASSPGLALVAEQFF. CDR3 nucleotide sequence: TGTGCCAGCTCACCGGGACTAGCATTGGTCGCTGAGCAGTTCTTC.

This clone was seen a single time. This chain joins TRBV15 and TRBJ1-1, with D unclear. The CDR3 is 13 residues long. V gave up 6 bases and J gave up 3 bases, with 11 bases separating them. CDR1 is LNHNV and CDR2 is YYDKDF in the germline V gene (reference sequence). Written as DNA, the CDR3 is TGTGCCACCAGGAGGATGTTGGACACTGAAGCTTTCTTT. This gives the protein CATRRMLDTEAFF.

This sequence joins TRBV7-2 and TRBJ2-7, with 10 positions matching TRBD1. Germline V gene lookup returns CDR1 SGHTA and CDR2 FQGNSA. This CDR3 has 14 amino acids. The V gene end was trimmed by 6 bases and the J gene end by 6 bases; junction bases not matched to a gene: 8. The CDR3 region has the DNA TGTGCCAGCAGATCACCGGGACAGGGGCCCGAGCAGTACTTC. The encoded protein is CASRSPGQGPEQYF.

The V call is TRBV10-3, the J call TRBJ1-1; a weak D match, TRBD1 (6 bases). The CDR3 sequence is 15 residues long. Trimming removed 3 bases at V and 2 bases at J, with 13 bases between. In germline, CDR1 is ENHRY, CDR2 SYGVKD. The CDR3 nucleotides read TGTGCCATCAGTGAAACGTCGGGGGGCAACACTGAAGCTTTCTTT. Translated, it gives CAISETSGGNTEAFF.

This clone was detected once. The CDR3 loop reads CASSLAFGGQRDGYTF. In DNA, the CDR3 is TGCGCCAGCAGCTTGGCGTTCGGGGGACAGAGAGATGGCTACACCTTC. The chain links TRBV5-1 to TRBJ1-2; 7 nucleotides match TRBD1. Germline V gene lookup returns CDR1 SGHRS and CDR2 YFSETQ. Germline trimming cut 0 bases from V and 6 bases from J; bases unmatched to any gene: 11. The CDR3 consists of 16 residues.

The gene calls are TRBV7-2 and TRBJ2-7; D remains unclear. Trimming shortened V by 1 base and J by 7 bases, and 8 bases separated the two germline ends. From germline, CDR1 is SGHTA and CDR2 FQGNSA. The CDR3 is 12 amino acids. The CDR3 loop is CASSLDTSEQYF. In nucleotides, the CDR3 is TGTGCCAGCAGCTTAGACACCTCTGAGCAGTACTTC.

This chain connects TRBV6-5 to TRBJ2-1; D is undetermined. This CDR3 spans 12 amino acids. V was cut by 8 bases and J by 11 bases, with 16 bases left in between. The germline gives CDR1 MNHEY, CDR2 SVGAGI. The CDR3 spells CASLLPSGKQFF. The CDR3 bases are TGTGCCAGCCTCCTGCCGAGTGGTAAGCAGTTCTTC.

The sample holds one count of this clone. This chain joins TRBV27 and TRBJ1-1; D remains unclear. This CDR3 contains 13 residues. V lost 5 bases, J lost 5 bases, and 12 bases lay in between. From germline, CDR1 is MNHEY and CDR2 SMNVEV (reference sequence). CDR3 residues: CASSQSVRTEAFF. The CDR3 region has the DNA TGTGCCAGCAGTCAATCAGTCCGGACTGAAGCTTTCTTT.